The next 28 T cell receptor beta chains were all read from a single sample in a study of T cell responses to AZD1222 COVID-19 vaccine. Generated by immunoSEQ multiplex PCR, the TCRdb table keeps only in-frame clones and is missing some. The sample records tens of thousands of clones, approximately 83% being singletons. The sample in question was peripheral blood, obtained 28 days after the second AZD1222 dose. The source of these receptors is an adult who received the AZD1222 COVID-19 vaccine.

The chain is built from TRBV6-2 or TRBV6-3 and TRBJ1-1; D is ambiguous. This CDR3 has 12 amino acids. Trimming stripped 2 bases from V and 7 bases from J, with 8 bases between. Per the germline V gene, CDR1 is MNHEY and CDR2 is SVGEGT. CDR3 in DNA: TGTGCCAGCAGTTACGCGCCCTTTGAAGCTTTCTTT. Encoded protein: CASSYAPFEAFF.

V gene TRBV5-4 combines with J gene TRBJ1-1, with D possibly being TRBD1 (6 bases). CDR3 size: 16 residues. V was trimmed by 4 bases and J by 0 bases, leaving 16 bases between them. The germline gives CDR1 SGHNT, CDR2 YYREEE (reference sequence). CDR3 loop: CASSPKRDTMNTEAFF. CDR3 nucleotide sequence: TGTGCCAGCAGCCCCAAGCGGGACACAATGAACACTGAAGCTTTCTTT.

V and J are TRBV14 and TRBJ2-7; the D is unclear. Germline assignment: CDR1 SGHDN and CDR2 FVKESK. The CDR3 is 12 residues long. Between the trimmed V and J ends, which lost 2 bases and 8 bases, there was a span of 10 bases. The CDR3 here is CASSQIGGQQYF. CDR3 coding DNA: TGTGCCAGCAGCCAAATAGGTGGACAGCAGTACTTC.

CDR3 in DNA: TGCGCCAGCAGTCAGGATGGCACCGGGGAGCTGTTTTTT. Protein: CASSQDGTGELFF. V gene TRBV4-3 combines with J gene TRBJ2-2, with D unresolved. The CDR3 loop spans 13 amino acids. From germline, CDR1 is LGHNA and CDR2 YSLEER. The V and J ends lost 6 bases and 4 bases respectively, with 9 bases between them.

This clone appeared a single time. The genes are TRBV2 and TRBJ2-1, with D perhaps TRBD1 or TRBD2 (7 bases each). Per germline, CDR1 SNHLY and CDR2 FYNNEI. CDR3 size: 16 residues. Trimming stripped 8 bases from V and 9 bases from J, with 26 bases between. Here the CDR3 DNA reads TGTGCCAGCTCTCCCCTCGGGGAGGGGGCTTTGGGTGAGCAGTTCTTC. Its translation: CASSPLGEGALGEQFF.

The chain uses TRBV11-2 and TRBJ1-3; D is undetermined. The CDR3 spans 12 residues. With 4 bases removed from V and 5 bases from J, the gap between germline ends came to 6 bases. Germline CDR1 is SGHAT and CDR2 is FQNNGV. The CDR3 spells CASSYARNTIYF. Written as DNA, the CDR3 is TGTGCCAGCAGCTACGCTCGAAACACCATATATTTT. The variable domain in full, completed from reference TRBV11-2 and TRBJ1-3, reads EAGVAQSPRYKIIEKRQSVAFWCNPISGHATLYWYQQILGQGPKLLIQFQNNGVVDDSQLPKDRFSAERLKGVDSTLKIQPAKLEDSAVYLCASSYARNTIYFGEGSWLTVV.

The rearrangement joins TRBV9 to TRBJ2-3; 9 bases align to TRBD1. The germline V gene has CDR1 SGDLS and CDR2 YYNGEE. CDR3 length equals 15 residues. Trimming at V came to 3 bases and at J to 4 bases, leaving 6 bases not matched to a gene. The CDR3, as DNA: TGTGCCAGCAGCGATACCGGGACAGGGCCAGATACGCAGTATTTT. Translated: CASSDTGTGPDTQYF. The variable domain in full, completed from reference TRBV9 and TRBJ2-3, reads DSGVTQTPKHLITATGQRVTLRCSPRSGDLSVYWYQQSLDQGLQFLIQYYNGEERAKGNILERFSAQQFPDLHSELNLSSLELGDSALYFCASSDTGTGPDTQYFGPGTRLTVL.

The rearrangement joins TRBV10-1 to TRBJ2-1; D may be TRBD1 (5 bases). The CDR3 runs to 15 residues. Germline CDR1 is WNHNN and CDR2 is SYGVQD (reference sequence). V lost 3 bases and J 4 bases, leaving 13 bases between the germline ends. In DNA form, the CDR3 reads TGCGCCAGCAGTGATTTGGGGCTCGGATACAATGAGCAGTTCTTC. Translating gives CASSDLGLGYNEQFF.

This clone was seen only once. CDR3 sequence reads: CASSYSEQGGNEQYF. CDR3 in DNA: TGTGCCAGCAGTTACTCGGAACAGGGGGGCAACGAGCAGTACTTC. The chain uses TRBV6-5 and TRBJ2-7; the match to TRBD1 covers 8 bases. Losses at the gene ends were 0 bases for V and 5 bases for J; bases not matched to a gene: 6. The CDR3 contains 15 residues. CDR1 MNHEY and CDR2 SVGAGI come from the germline V gene.

V is TRBV18 and J is TRBJ1-3, with 7 bases that match TRBD1. The CDR3 loop spans 15 amino acids. Trimming at V came to 0 bases and at J to 8 bases, leaving 7 bases not matched to a gene. Germline assignment: CDR1 KGHSH and CDR2 LQKENI. The CDR3 reads CASSPPSGRGDTIYF. CDR3 nucleotides: TGTGCCAGCTCACCACCGTCGGGCAGGGGGGACACCATATATTTT.

The rearrangement uses TRBV7-2 and TRBJ2-1; D tentatively reads TRBD1 or TRBD2 (5 bases each). The germline CDR1 and CDR2 sequences are SGHTA and FQGNSA. The CDR3 has 15 amino acids. V lost 7 bases and J lost 1, with 14 bases in between. CDR3 residues: CASTWGIGSYNEQFF. The DNA for the CDR3 is TGTGCCAGCACCTGGGGGATCGGGTCCTACAATGAGCAGTTCTTC.

The genes are TRBV4-3 and TRBJ1-1; 9 nucleotides agree with TRBD1. Germline CDR1 is LGHNA and CDR2 is YSLEER. V was clipped by 0 bases and J by 5 bases; unmatched bases: 4. The CDR3 loop spans 15 amino acids. The CDR3 loop is CASSQDNRGRTEAFF. CDR3 coding DNA: TGCGCCAGCAGCCAAGATAACAGGGGGCGAACTGAAGCTTTCTTT.

V is TRBV7-8 and J is TRBJ2-7; 9 bases match TRBD1. J lost 9 bases, V lost 5 bases, and 11 bases had no gene match. The CDR3 runs to 14 residues. The V gene's germline CDR1 is SGHVS and CDR2 FQNEAQ. The CDR3 region is CASSKGDRALGQYF. DNA of the CDR3: TGTGCCAGCAGCAAGGGGGACAGGGCCCTTGGGCAGTACTTC.

This chain's CDR3 is CASSLADSSYEQYF. For the CDR3, the DNA is TGCGCCAGCAGCCTGGCGGACAGCTCCTACGAGCAGTACTTC. The V and J genes are TRBV5-1 and TRBJ2-7; D is perhaps TRBD1 (6 bases). The CDR3 spans 14 residues. Trimming cost V 4 bases and J 0 bases, with 11 bases left between them. Germline values: CDR1 SGHRS, CDR2 YFSETQ.

The chain joins TRBV25-1 to TRBJ1-1; D gene unclear. Looked up from germline, CDR1 is MGHDK and CDR2 is SYGVNS. V lost 6 bases and J lost 4, with 12 bases in between. This CDR3 spans 13 amino acids. The CDR3 sequence is CASRVEVSTEAFF. In DNA, the CDR3 is TGTGCCAGCAGGGTTGAGGTCAGCACTGAAGCTTTCTTT. The complete variable domain, with remaining parts taken from reference TRBV25-1 and TRBJ1-1, reads EADIYQTPRYLVIGTGKKITLECSQTMGHDKMYWYQQDPGMELHLIHYSYGVNSTEKGDLSSESTVSRIRTEHFPLTLESARPSHTSQYLCASRVEVSTEAFFGQGTRLTVV.

The V and J genes are TRBV27 and TRBJ2-7; maybe TRBD1 (6 bases). The CDR3 spans 14 residues. Germline V lookup: CDR1 MNHEY, CDR2 SMNVEV (reference sequence). The V gene lost 8 bases and the J gene lost 3 bases, with 17 bases spanning the gap. CDR3 in DNA: TGTGCCAGCCACTCCCCGGGACATAACTACGAGCAGTACTTC. Its protein is CASHSPGHNYEQYF.

This chain connects TRBV13 to TRBJ1-2, with TRBD1 matching 7 bases. Germline V gives CDR1 PRHDT, CDR2 FYEKMQ (reference sequence). The CDR3 runs 16 residues. V gave up 0 bases and J gave up 0 bases; unmatched junction bases: 4. CDR3 nucleotide sequence: TGTGCCAGCAGCTTAGGGGTAAGGGGGCCTAACTATGGCTACACCTTC. Residues: CASSLGVRGPNYGYTF.

The chain links TRBV4-1 to TRBJ1-2, with D perhaps matching TRBD1 (5 bases). Trimming shortened V by 5 bases and J by 4 bases, and 17 bases separated the two germline ends. This CDR3 spans 15 amino acids. Germline V gene sequence: CDR1 MGHRA, CDR2 YSYEKL. CDR3 nucleotides: TGCGCCAGCAGCTTCGGGCAGGGACCCCTCTATGGCTACACCTTC. It translates to CASSFGQGPLYGYTF.

The rearrangement joins TRBV28 to TRBJ1-1; possibly TRBD1 for D (5 bases). The CDR3 has 17 amino acids. V lost 7 bases to trimming and J lost 0 bases, with 21 bases between them. The germline V gene encodes CDR1 MDHEN and CDR2 SYDVKM. CDR3 in amino acids: CASTWDSSRRVNTEAFF. The DNA of the CDR3 is TGTGCCAGCACCTGGGACTCCTCCAGAAGGGTGAACACTGAAGCTTTCTTT. Full variable domain (rest looked up from reference TRBV28 and TRBJ1-1): DVKVTQSSRYLVKRTGEKVFLECVQDMDHENMFWYRQDPGLGLRLIYFSYDVKMKEKGDIPEGYSVSREKKERFSLILESASTNQTSMYLCASTWDSSRRVNTEAFFGQGTRLTVV.

The V gene is TRBV12-3 or TRBV12-4, the J gene TRBJ2-2, with TRBD1 matching 11 bases. This CDR3 comprises 12 residues. The CDR3, as DNA: TGTGTGGGACAGGGGGACACCGGGGAGCTGTTTTTT. Translating it yields CVGQGDTGELFF.

The genes are TRBV4-1 and TRBJ2-1, with 9 bases lining up with TRBD1. CDR3 length equals 15 residues. Unmatched junction bases numbered 7, after V lost 3 bases and J lost 7 bases. Germline V gene sequence: CDR1 MGHRA, CDR2 YSYEKL. CDR3 bases: TGCGCCAGCAGCCACTGGGGACAGGGCCGGAATGAGCAGTTCTTC. Protein: CASSHWGQGRNEQFF.

The rearrangement joins TRBV27 to TRBJ1-4, with 12 bases that match TRBD1. In germline, CDR1 is MNHEY, CDR2 SMNVEV (reference sequence). The CDR3 is 17 residues long. The trim removed 5 bases at V and 8 bases at J, leaving 12 bases unmatched. The CDR3 reads CASSNRDRGRLEEKLFF. DNA for the CDR3: TGTGCCAGCAGTAACCGGGACAGGGGGCGATTAGAAGAAAAACTGTTTTTT.

The chain carries TRBV27 and TRBJ1-6; the D gene is possibly TRBD1 (5 bases). The germline CDR1 and CDR2 sequences are MNHEY and SMNVEV (reference sequence). The CDR3 is 15 residues long. V was shortened by 6 bases and J by 5 bases, with 14 bases between the two germline ends. The CDR3 DNA reads TGTGCCAGCAGCCGGATGACAGCGCATAATTCACCCCTCCACTTT. Amino acids: CASSRMTAHNSPLHF.

V usage is TRBV15 and J usage is TRBJ2-7, with 9 bases fitting TRBD1. This CDR3 comprises 17 residues. Germline values: CDR1 LNHNV, CDR2 YYDKDF (reference sequence). With V trimmed by 1 base and J by 5 bases, 12 bases remained unmatched. CDR3 nucleotide sequence: TGTGCCACCAGCAGAGGAAGCCCCGGGACAGGGCGCCACGAGCAGTACTTC. This sequence encodes CATSRGSPGTGRHEQYF.

The V and J genes are TRBV28 and TRBJ2-5; 14 bases fit TRBD2. J lost 4 bases, V lost 8 bases, and 6 bases had no gene match. Germline assignment: CDR1 MDHEN and CDR2 SYDVKM. The CDR3 runs 15 residues. CDR3 DNA sequence: TGTGCCAGCCGTCGCGGACTAGCGGGGGGAGAGACCCAGTACTTC. Translated: CASRRGLAGGETQYF.

The gene calls are TRBV5-1 and TRBJ1-2; 8 bases line up with TRBD1. J gave up 7 bases and V 5 bases, and 16 bases lay outside the gene matches. Per the germline V gene, CDR1 is SGHRS and CDR2 is YFSETQ. This CDR3 is 16 amino acids long. The CDR3 loop is CASSPGDRGAFSGYTF. The CDR3 DNA reads as TGCGCCAGCAGTCCCGGCGACAGGGGTGCTTTCTCTGGCTACACCTTC.

The chain has TRBV2 and TRBJ2-7, with D perhaps matching TRBD2 (5 bases). CDR1 is SNHLY and CDR2 is FYNNEI in the germline V gene. This CDR3 comprises 16 residues. V dropped 5 bases and J dropped 0 bases, with 17 bases sitting between them. CDR3 protein: CASSPRRSSGSYEQYF. CDR3 nucleotide sequence: TGTGCCAGCAGTCCCAGGAGGTCGTCAGGCTCCTACGAGCAGTACTTC.

The gene calls are TRBV6-5 and TRBJ2-5, with a weak D call TRBD1 (6 bases). The CDR3 runs to 15 residues. The ends were cut back, 5 bases at V and 0 bases at J, with 13 bases in the middle. In germline, CDR1 is MNHEY, CDR2 SVGAGI. As DNA, the CDR3 is TGTGCCAGCAGTACACCCGACAGGTACCAAGAGACCCAGTACTTC. Encoded protein: CASSTPDRYQETQYF.